This TCR beta chain derives from a study of cytomegalovirus exposure and HLA in healthy donors. Use of 60 Vbeta and 13 Jbeta primers characterized the PCR. The repertoire was sequenced with immunoSEQ multiplex PCR; TCRdb's copy has only in-frame clones and lacks some. Among tens of thousands of clones listed, 63% were seen once. This clone was seen a handful of times. Sequencing used PBMCs. The TCR was taken from a woman aged 30 to 39 in good health and CMV-seronegative.

Here the CDR3 DNA reads TGTGCCAGTAGTATACTCCCCCTCCAGGGCTACACCTTC. Protein product: CASSILPLQGYTF. The chain has TRBV19 and TRBJ1-2, with D hard to call. V was trimmed by 2 bases and J by 8 bases, leaving 12 bases between them. CDR1 and CDR2 from the germline V gene are LNHDA and SQIVND (reference sequence). CDR3 length: 13 residues. Filled out from reference TRBV19 and TRBJ1-2, the complete variable domain reads DGGITQSPKYLFRKEGQNVTLSCEQNLNHDAMYWYRQDPGQGLRLIYYSQIVNDFQKGDIAEGYSVSREKKESFPLTVTSAQKNPTAFYLCASSILPLQGYTFGSGTRLTVV.